The next 21 T cell receptor beta chains were all read from a single sample in a study of blood T cell repertoires in COVID-19. Clones were sequenced by immunoSEQ multiplex PCR, and TCRdb holds only the in-frame ones, with some missing. The sample holds 200,000 to 250,000 clones, approximately 80% seen once. Input material: peripheral blood. Receptors were obtained from a woman aged 45-65 years with acute or convalescent COVID-19.

The V gene is TRBV20-1, the J gene TRBJ2-1, with 9 bases matching TRBD2. The germline gives CDR1 DFQATT, CDR2 SNEGSKA (reference sequence). Trimming took 3 bases from V and 8 from J; bases not matched to a gene: 5. The CDR3 spans 13 residues. The CDR3, as DNA: TGCAGTGCTAGTAGCGGGAGAGGCGATGAGCAGTTCTTC. It encodes CSASSGRGDEQFF.

The J gene is TRBJ1-4, the V gene TRBV3-1 (or the pseudogene TRBV3-2); no firm D call. CDR1 is LGHDT and CDR2 is YNNKEL in the germline V gene (reference sequence). This CDR3 is built from 15 residues. Between the trimmed V and J ends, which lost 4 bases and 2 bases, there was a span of 11 bases. The CDR3 nucleotides are TGTGCCAGCAGCCTTCCTAGCGGTACTAATGAAAAACTGTTTTTT. Amino acids: CASSLPSGTNEKLFF.

The CDR3 DNA reads TGTGCCAGCAGTGCGCCGACAGGGTTTGGCACTGAAGCTTTCTTT. This translates into CASSAPTGFGTEAFF. The rearrangement joins TRBV6-2 or TRBV6-3 to TRBJ1-1, with TRBD1 identical over 7 bases. The junction had 10 bases not matched to a gene; V was cut back by 5 bases and J by 4 bases. The CDR3 is 15 residues long. Germline values: CDR1 MNHEY, CDR2 SVGEGT.

This chain links TRBV30 with TRBJ1-6; 7 nucleotides align to TRBD1. The CDR3 is 15 residues long. Unmatched junction bases numbered 11, after V lost 6 bases and J lost 6 bases. Germline loops: CDR1 GTSNPN, CDR2 SVGIG (reference sequence). CDR3 bases: TGTGCCTGCGAAGGGCCGGGACAGCTTAATTCACCCCTCCACTTT. Protein: CACEGPGQLNSPLHF.

The V call is TRBV11-2, the J call TRBJ1-3; D perhaps matches TRBD1 (6 bases). The CDR3 is 14 residues long. V lost 2 bases to trimming and J lost 7 bases, with 12 bases between them. The germline CDR1 and CDR2 sequences are SGHAT and FQNNGV. DNA of the CDR3: TGTGCCAGCAGCTTATCAGGGGTTCTGAACACCATATATTTT. As protein: CASSLSGVLNTIYF.

The V call is TRBV30, the J call TRBJ1-3; no definite D call. This CDR3 region has 11 residues. The V gene's germline CDR1 is GTSNPN and CDR2 SVGIG (reference sequence). The CDR3 region has the DNA TGTGGCGCGCTCTCTGGAAACACCATATATTTT. Protein sequence: CGALSGNTIYF.

The gene calls are TRBV5-1 and TRBJ2-3; D gene unclear. There are 14 residues in the CDR3. The germline V gene has CDR1 SGHRS and CDR2 YFSETQ. Trimming removed 4 bases at V and 5 bases at J, with 14 bases between. The CDR3 is CASSPRYGKDTQYF. The CDR3 DNA is TGCGCCAGCAGCCCGAGGTACGGTAAAGATACGCAGTATTTT.

For the CDR3, the DNA is TGTGCCAGCAGCCCGCAGGGGGGCACCGGGGAGCTGTTTTTT. It specifies CASSPQGGTGELFF. The J gene is TRBJ2-2, the V gene TRBV3-1 (or the pseudogene TRBV3-2); maybe TRBD1 (7 bases). V was clipped by 4 bases and J by 4 bases, with 10 bases between them. This CDR3 is built from 14 residues. Germline values: CDR1 LGHDT, CDR2 YNNKEL (reference sequence).

This chain connects TRBV19 to TRBJ1-5; 7 bases line up with TRBD1. The CDR3 spans 14 residues. The V and J ends lost 5 bases and 6 bases, in that order; junction bases with no gene match: 7. Germline V gene lookup returns CDR1 LNHDA and CDR2 SQIVND (reference sequence). CDR3 nucleotides: TGTGCCAGTAGTGACCGACAGGGTAGTCAGCCCCAGCATTTT. As protein: CASSDRQGSQPQHF.

The chain employs TRBV7-7 and TRBJ1-4; 9 positions match TRBD1. V shed 8 bases and J 8 bases; nucleotides not matched to a gene: 6. This CDR3 contains 13 residues. CDR1 is SSHAT, CDR2 FNYEAQ, per germline (reference sequence). The DNA of the CDR3 is TGTGCCAGCTCGATCGGGACAGGGGAAAAACTGTTTTTT. Translation: CASSIGTGEKLFF.

The V gene is TRBV6-5, the J gene TRBJ2-7; no clear D gene. This CDR3 contains 11 residues. Germline CDR1 reads MNHEY; CDR2 reads SVGAGI. Trimming took off 4 bases at V and 6 bases at J, with 7 bases between the two ends. The CDR3 DNA reads as TGTGCCAGCAGTTGGGCAAGCGAGCAGTACTTC. Its translation: CASSWASEQYF.

This clone was picked up one time. The chain is built from TRBV7-9 and TRBJ2-5, with TRBD2 matching over 14 bases. The CDR3 loop spans 19 amino acids. From germline, CDR1 is SEHNR and CDR2 FQNEAQ (reference sequence). J was trimmed by 4 bases and V by 2 bases; bases with no gene match: 12. The CDR3 nucleotides are TGTGCCAGCAGCTTATTTCCTGGGACTAGCGGGAGTCTTTCAGAGACCCAGTACTTC. It translates to CASSLFPGTSGSLSETQYF.

The V and J genes are TRBV3-1 (or the pseudogene TRBV3-2) and TRBJ2-3; D gene unclear. Trimming took 4 bases from V and 0 from J, leaving 5 bases between them. Germline CDR1 is LGHDT and CDR2 is YNNKEL (reference sequence). This CDR3 has 13 residues. CDR3 DNA sequence: TGTGCCAGCAGCCGCGATAGCACAGATACGCAGTATTTT. Protein product: CASSRDSTDTQYF.

The genes are TRBV6-1 and TRBJ2-5, with a possible D match to TRBD2 (6 bases). Trimming cost V 3 bases and J 5 bases, with 13 bases left between them. The CDR3 has 14 residues. Germline assignment: CDR1 MNHNS and CDR2 SASEGT. DNA for the CDR3: TGTGCCAGCAGTGATGCCTCGGGGGTCGAGACCCAGTACTTC. Translated: CASSDASGVETQYF.

This chain links TRBV2 with TRBJ1-5; D unclear. Trimming cost V 8 bases and J 3 bases, with 11 bases left between them. The germline gives CDR1 SNHLY, CDR2 FYNNEI. The CDR3 is made up of 13 amino acids. CDR3 loop: CASEQEVNQPQHF. The CDR3 DNA is TGTGCCAGCGAGCAGGAGGTCAATCAGCCCCAGCATTTT.

J is TRBJ2-5 and V is TRBV28; a possible D gene is TRBD2 (5 bases). Trimming pared 2 bases from V and 7 bases from J, leaving 11 bases between. Germline values: CDR1 MDHEN, CDR2 SYDVKM. The CDR3 is 13 residues long. CDR3 nucleotide sequence: TGTGCCAGCAGTTTAAGCTCCCGGGGGACCCAGTACTTC. Protein product: CASSLSSRGTQYF.

Points on this clone: Within the sample, other DNA sequences also encode this same CDR3. This sequence joins TRBV3-1 (or the pseudogene TRBV3-2) and TRBJ1-6, with 7 bases identical to TRBD1. Germline V gene lookup returns CDR1 LGHDT and CDR2 YNNKEL (reference sequence). V dropped 4 bases and J dropped 7; count of bases not matched to a gene: 7. This CDR3 is 15 amino acids long. Here the CDR3 DNA reads TGTGCCAGCAGCCCGCGGGACAGTGGAAATTCACCCCTCCACTTT. Translated: CASSPRDSGNSPLHF.

The V call is TRBV7-2, the J call TRBJ1-3; maybe TRBD1 (6 bases). Germline assignment: CDR1 SGHTA and CDR2 FQGNSA. The CDR3 is made up of 15 amino acids. With 4 bases removed from V and 1 base from J, the gap between germline ends came to 11 bases. CDR3 sequence (DNA): TGTGCCAGCAGCTCAAGGGGGAGTTCTGGAAACACCATATATTTT. Its protein product is CASSSRGSSGNTIYF.

The chain has TRBV5-1 and TRBJ2-7; possibly TRBD2 for D (5 bases). Germline loops: CDR1 SGHRS, CDR2 YFSETQ. V lost 0 bases and J lost 5, with 12 bases in between. This CDR3 region has 14 residues. DNA for the CDR3: TGCGCCAGCAGCTTGGGGGTCCGGGGAGACGAGCAGTACTTC. Translating gives CASSLGVRGDEQYF. Complete variable domain (other parts from reference TRBV5-1 and TRBJ2-7): KAGVTQTPRYLIKTRGQQVTLSCSPISGHRSVSWYQQTPGQGLQFLFEYFSETQRNKGNFPGRFSGRQFSNSRSEMNVSTLELGDSALYLCASSLGVRGDEQYFGPGTRLTVT.

This clone was counted between two and nine times. The chain is built from TRBV6-6 and TRBJ2-3; the D is unclear. Trimming cost V 2 bases and J 1 base, with 4 bases left between them. The CDR3 runs to 13 residues. Germline loops: CDR1 MNHNY, CDR2 SVGAGI (reference sequence). CDR3 in amino acids: CASSYGGTDTQYF. CDR3 nucleotides: TGTGCCAGCAGTTACGGAGGCACAGATACGCAGTATTTT.

This clone is labeled as medium-sized (0.01 to 0.1%). V gene TRBV3-1 (or the pseudogene TRBV3-2) combines with J gene TRBJ1-6; possible D gene TRBD1, 5 bases. CDR3 length: 16 residues. V was shortened by 0 bases and J by 10 bases, with 16 bases between the two germline ends. From germline, CDR1 is LGHDT and CDR2 YNNKEL (reference sequence). The CDR3: CASSQEMGGGDSPLHF. The CDR3 bases are TGTGCCAGCAGCCAAGAAATGGGGGGAGGCGACTCACCCCTCCACTTT.